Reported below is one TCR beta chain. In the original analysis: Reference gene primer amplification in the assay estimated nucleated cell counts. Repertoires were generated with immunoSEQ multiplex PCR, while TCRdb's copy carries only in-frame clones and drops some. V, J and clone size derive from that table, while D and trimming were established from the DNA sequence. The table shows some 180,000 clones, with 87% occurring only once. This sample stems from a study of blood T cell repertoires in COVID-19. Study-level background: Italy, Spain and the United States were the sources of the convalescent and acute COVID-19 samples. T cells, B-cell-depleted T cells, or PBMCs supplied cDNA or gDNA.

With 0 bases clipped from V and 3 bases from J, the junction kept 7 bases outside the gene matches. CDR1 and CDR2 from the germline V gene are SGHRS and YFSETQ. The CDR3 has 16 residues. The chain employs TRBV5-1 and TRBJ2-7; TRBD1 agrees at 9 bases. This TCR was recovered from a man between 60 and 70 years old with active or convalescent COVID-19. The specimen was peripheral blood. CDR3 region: CASSLGRTGASYEQYF. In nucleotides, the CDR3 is TGCGCCAGCAGCTTGGGGAGGACAGGGGCTAGCTACGAGCAGTACTTC.